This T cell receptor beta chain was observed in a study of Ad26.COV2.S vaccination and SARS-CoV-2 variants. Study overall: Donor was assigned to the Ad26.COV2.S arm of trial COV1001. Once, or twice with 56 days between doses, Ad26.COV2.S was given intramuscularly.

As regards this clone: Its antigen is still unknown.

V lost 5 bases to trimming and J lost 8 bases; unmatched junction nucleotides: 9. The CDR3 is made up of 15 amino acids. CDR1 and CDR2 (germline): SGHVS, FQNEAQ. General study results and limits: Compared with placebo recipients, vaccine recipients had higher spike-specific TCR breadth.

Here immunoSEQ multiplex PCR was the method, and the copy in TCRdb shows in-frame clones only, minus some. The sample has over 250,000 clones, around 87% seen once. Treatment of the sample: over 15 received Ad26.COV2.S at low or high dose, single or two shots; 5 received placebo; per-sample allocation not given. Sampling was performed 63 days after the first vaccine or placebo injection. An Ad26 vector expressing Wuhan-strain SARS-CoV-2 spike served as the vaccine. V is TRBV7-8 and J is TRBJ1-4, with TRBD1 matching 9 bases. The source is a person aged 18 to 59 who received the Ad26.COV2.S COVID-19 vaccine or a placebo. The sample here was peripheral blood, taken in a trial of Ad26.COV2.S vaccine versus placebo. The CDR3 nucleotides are TGTGCCAGCAGCAAATGGACAGGGGAGGGAGAAAAACTGTTTTTT. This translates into CASSKWTGEGEKLFF.